These 13 T cell receptor beta chains share one sample of origin, sequenced in a study of blood T cell repertoires in COVID-19. The data were produced by immunoSEQ multiplex PCR, yet TCRdb's version contains in-frame clones alone and is incomplete. Of roughly 170,000 clones listed, 80% to 90% were seen once; the top ten hold more than 5%. Material for sequencing was peripheral blood. These receptor sequences come from a woman aged 45-65 years with COVID-19, enrolled during active disease.

A few counts support this clone. The J gene is TRBJ1-6, the V gene TRBV5-6; tentative D call: TRBD1 (5 bases). Trimming left V 0 bases short and J 7 bases short, with 8 bases between. The CDR3 length is 14 residues. Per germline, CDR1 SGHDT and CDR2 YYEEEE. CDR3 sequence (DNA): TGTGCCAGCAGCTTGGGACAGTTCAATTCACCCCTCCACTTT. Translated: CASSLGQFNSPLHF. Using reference TRBV5-6 and TRBJ1-6 for the parts outside the CDR3, the full variable domain is DAGVTQSPTHLIKTRGQQVTLRCSPKSGHDTVSWYQQALGQGPQFIFQYYEEEERQRGNFPDRFSGHQFPNYSSELNVNALLLGDSALYLCASSLGQFNSPLHFGNGTRLTVT.

The chain carries TRBV11-3 and TRBJ2-5; 9 bases line up with TRBD2. The germline V gene encodes CDR1 SGHNT and CDR2 YENEEA. Unmatched junction bases numbered 5, after V lost 1 base and J lost 5 bases. The CDR3 runs to 15 residues. CDR3 protein: CASSLVGGGAETQYF. CDR3 DNA sequence: TGTGCCAGCAGCTTAGTGGGCGGGGGGGCCGAGACCCAGTACTTC.

This chain links TRBV10-3 with TRBJ1-2, with a weak D call TRBD1 (5 bases). The CDR3 is 14 amino acids. V lost 10 bases and J lost 4, with 19 bases in between. Germline-derived CDR1 and CDR2 are ENHRY and SYGVKD. CDR3 amino acids: CATTPGMGGYGYTF. In DNA form, the CDR3 reads TGTGCCACCACCCCGGGAATGGGGGGCTATGGCTACACCTTC.

The chain carries TRBV29-1 and TRBJ1-2, with D perhaps TRBD1 (6 bases). The CDR3 has 14 amino acids. V was cut by 2 bases and J by 3 bases, with 13 bases left in between. Per the germline V gene, CDR1 is SQVTM and CDR2 is ANQGSEA. CDR3 nucleotide sequence: TGCAGCGTTGAACACCGGGGGGGCGACTATGGCTACACCTTC. It yields the protein CSVEHRGGDYGYTF. Filled out from reference TRBV29-1 and TRBJ1-2, the complete variable domain reads SAVISQKPSRDICQRGTSLTIQCQVDSQVTMMFWYRQQPGQSLTLIATANQGSEATYESGFVIDKFPISRPNLTFSTLTVSNMSPEDSSIYLCSVEHRGGDYGYTFGSGTRLTVV.

The CDR3 here is CASRYTRHSNQPQHF. In DNA form, the CDR3 reads TGTGCCAGCAGGTACACAAGACATAGCAATCAGCCCCAGCATTTT. The V call is TRBV6-5, the J call TRBJ1-5; no firm D call. V lost 6 bases and J 0 bases, leaving 12 bases between the germline ends. This CDR3 contains 15 residues. Per germline, CDR1 MNHEY and CDR2 SVGAGI.

The J gene is TRBJ2-7, the V gene TRBV28; 7 bases are shared with TRBD1. Germline V CDR1 and CDR2: MDHEN, SYDVKM. Trimming took 4 bases from V and 5 from J; bases not matched to a gene: 5. The CDR3 is 13 residues long. The CDR3 loop reads CASSYSDRDEQYF. The CDR3 DNA reads TGTGCCAGCAGTTACTCAGACAGGGACGAGCAGTACTTC.

The rearrangement uses TRBV30 and TRBJ2-3; D is possibly TRBD2 (5 bases). CDR1 and CDR2 (germline): GTSNPN, SVGIG (reference sequence). The CDR3 totals 13 residues. V lost 1 base and J 3 bases, leaving 8 bases between the germline ends. CDR3 in DNA: TGTGCCTGGAGTGAAGGGAGAACAGATACGCAGTATTTT. Translated: CAWSEGRTDTQYF. Full variable domain (remainder filled in from reference TRBV30 and TRBJ2-3): SQTIHQWPATLVQPVGSPLSLECTVEGTSNPNLYWYRQAAGRGLQLLFYSVGIGQISSEVPQNLSASRPQDRQFILSSKKLLLSDSGFYLCAWSEGRTDTQYFGPGTRLTVL.

The gene calls are TRBV7-2 and TRBJ2-5; 9 bases line up with TRBD2. V trimming: 3 bases; J trimming: 2 bases; junction bases outside the gene matches: 1. CDR1 is SGHTA and CDR2 is FQGNSA in the germline V gene. The CDR3 is 14 amino acids. For the CDR3, the DNA is TGTGCCAGCAGCTTGGGACTAGCTCAAGAGACCCAGTACTTC. As protein: CASSLGLAQETQYF.

V usage is TRBV7-9 and J usage is TRBJ1-5; TRBD1 agrees at 10 bases. Unmatched junction bases numbered 5, after V lost 3 bases and J lost 6 bases. Germline CDR1 SEHNR, CDR2 FQNEAQ (reference sequence). The CDR3 runs 15 residues. The CDR3 bases are TGTGCCAGCAGCTTCGGGACAGGGGTCGCTCAGCCCCAGCATTTT. This codes for CASSFGTGVAQPQHF.

This clone came up once. The chain links TRBV19 to TRBJ1-4, with D perhaps TRBD1 (5 bases). Germline V gene lookup returns CDR1 LNHDA and CDR2 SQIVND (reference sequence). Between the trimmed V and J ends, which lost 4 bases and 7 bases, there was a span of 16 bases. The CDR3 is 15 residues long. The chain's CDR3 is CASSNRQIEAEKLFF. As DNA, the CDR3 is TGTGCCAGTAGTAACCGACAGATCGAGGCTGAAAAACTGTTTTTT.

V and J are TRBV5-1 and TRBJ1-1, with a possible D match to TRBD1 (5 bases). Germline CDR1 reads SGHRS; CDR2 reads YFSETQ. Trimming left V 3 bases short and J 0 bases short, with 15 bases between. This CDR3 has 16 residues. CDR3 DNA sequence: TGCGCCAGCAGCTGGGGGGGGAGTCCCATGAACACTGAAGCTTTCTTT. Translating it yields CASSWGGSPMNTEAFF. The entire variable domain, with the rest obtained from reference TRBV5-1 and TRBJ1-1, is as follows: KAGVTQTPRYLIKTRGQQVTLSCSPISGHRSVSWYQQTPGQGLQFLFEYFSETQRNKGNFPGRFSGRQFSNSRSEMNVSTLELGDSALYLCASSWGGSPMNTEAFFGQGTRLTVV.

The chain uses TRBV5-1 and TRBJ1-1; no reliable D call. The CDR3 loop spans 15 amino acids. The ends were cut back, 4 bases at V and 0 bases at J, with 13 bases in the middle. Germline V gene sequence: CDR1 SGHRS, CDR2 YFSETQ. The CDR3 sequence: CASSPSGGVNTEAFF. In DNA, the CDR3 is TGCGCCAGCAGCCCCTCGGGCGGGGTGAACACTGAAGCTTTCTTT.

This rearrangement joins TRBV7-9 to TRBJ2-7; D may be TRBD2 (5 bases). This CDR3 region has 13 residues. The V gene's germline CDR1 is SEHNR and CDR2 FQNEAQ (reference sequence). Trimming removed 3 bases from V and 2 bases from J, with 8 bases in between. In DNA, the CDR3 is TGTGCCAGCAGCTTGGCCGGGACCTACGAGCAGTACTTC. Translation gives CASSLAGTYEQYF.